This TCR beta chain was identified during a study of T-cell reconstitution after alpha-beta-depleted transplantation in children. Study-level results: T-cell counts and diversity at one year post-transplant came mainly from newly produced T cells. By about two months after transplant, alpha-beta T cells reportedly arose from several hundred graft clones that had expanded.

A library of TCRbeta sequences, prepared with unique molecular identifiers, was generated. TCRdb reanalysed the PCR reads using MiXCR and keeps one entry per CDR3 protein. The sample includes 540,000 or so distinct CDR3 sequences, approximately 22% of them seen just once. Regarding this clonotype: Its target is unknown.

Trimming took off 6 bases at V and 3 bases at J, with 13 bases between the two ends. Germline CDR1 reads PRHDT; CDR2 reads FYEKMQ (reference sequence). CDR3 length: 14 residues. Sequenced here: PBMCs, mostly from graft donor cells, sampled 360 days after TCRalphabeta/CD19-depleted stem cell transplant. The genes are TRBV13 and TRBJ2-3, with D perhaps matching TRBD2 (7 bases). The origin of this receptor is a boy in the first two years of life who had a stem cell transplant for acute myeloid leukemia, so the T cells may come from the graft donor. CDR3 nucleotide sequence: TGTGCCAGCAGTAACAGGGAGGGAACAGATACGCAGTATTTT. This gives the protein CASSNREGTDTQYF.